Presented here are 10 T cell receptor beta chains from one specimen sequenced in a study of T cells in Graves' hyperthyroidism and ophthalmopathy. What was amplified from RNA transcripts were TCR beta CDR3 regions. HTBI primers drove first-round RT-PCR of the TCR CDR3. TCRdb re-called the multiplex PCR reads through MiXCR, storing one row per CDR3 protein. The sample yields around 600,000 distinct CDR3 sequences, roughly 15% seen once. Sequenced: blood. The receptors were gathered from a woman between 45 and 65 years old with Graves' ophthalmopathy.

This clonotype appeared many times. J is TRBJ2-1 and V is TRBV11-3; possible D gene TRBD2, 5 bases. V was pared by 4 bases and J by 5 bases, with 15 bases between. There are 15 residues in the CDR3. Germline assignment: CDR1 SGHNT and CDR2 YENEEA. The CDR3 reads CASSSSRRPHNEQFF. The CDR3 bases are TGTGCCAGCAGCTCTAGCCGGAGGCCCCACAATGAGCAGTTCTTC.

In its sample, this clonotype was seen a few times. V is TRBV4-1 and J is TRBJ2-1; D might be TRBD1 or TRBD2, each matching 7 bases. This CDR3 contains 15 residues. V gave up 0 bases and J gave up 12 bases, with 18 bases separating them. Germline CDR1 and CDR2: MGHRA and YSYEKL. In nucleotides, the CDR3 is TGCGCCAGCAGCCAAGAAGAGGGGGCCCGGGAGGTGCAGTTCTTC. It is translated as CASSQEEGAREVQFF.

This clonotype came up many times. The chain has TRBV30 and TRBJ2-1; TRBD2 matches at 8 bases. From germline, CDR1 is GTSNPN and CDR2 SVGIG (reference sequence). This CDR3 spans 14 amino acids. The trim removed 5 bases at V and 5 bases at J, leaving 8 bases unmatched. This CDR3 is CAWSNSGTNNEQFF. The CDR3 DNA reads as TGTGCCTGGTCTAATAGCGGGACGAACAATGAGCAGTTCTTC.

This chain joins TRBV7-2 and TRBJ2-5, with TRBD2 identical over 12 bases. CDR1 and CDR2 (germline): SGHTA, FQGNSA. The CDR3 length is 15 residues. With V trimmed by 7 bases and J by 2 bases, 5 bases remained unmatched. The CDR3: CASTRTSGIQETQYF. The DNA for the CDR3 is TGTGCCAGCACCAGGACTAGCGGGATACAAGAGACCCAGTACTTC.

This clonotype was seen more than once but under ten times. This chain uses TRBV29-1 with TRBJ2-7; 13 bases agree with TRBD2. The germline V gene has CDR1 SQVTM and CDR2 ANQGSEA. The CDR3 is made up of 14 amino acids. The trim removed 6 bases at V and 7 bases at J, leaving 9 bases unmatched. CDR3 in DNA: TGCAGCGTCCGAGGACTAGCGGGAGTAAATGAGCAGTACTTC. Translation: CSVRGLAGVNEQYF.

This clonotype was picked up a small number of times. The J gene is TRBJ1-4, the V gene TRBV19; D ambiguous. The CDR3 length is 13 residues. The V and J ends lost 6 bases and 5 bases respectively, with 10 bases between them. Germline CDR1 LNHDA, CDR2 SQIVND (reference sequence). DNA of the CDR3: TGTGCCAGTAGACGTACCGCGAATGAAAAACTGTTTTTT. Translating gives CASRRTANEKLFF.

On this clonotype itself: This may be a read error, as it is one base from a much larger clone. The chain recombines TRBV20-1 with TRBJ2-1, with TRBD2 as a possible D gene (6 bases). Germline loops: CDR1 DFQATT, CDR2 SNEGSKA (reference sequence). This CDR3 is built from 12 residues. CDR3 protein: CSASLGGNGQFF. The CDR3 nucleotides are TGCAGTGCTAGTCTCGGGGGAAATGGGCAGTTCTTC.

The genes are TRBV24-1 and TRBJ1-2; D gene uncertain. Per the germline V gene, CDR1 is KGHDR and CDR2 is SFDVKD. V was trimmed by 3 bases and J by 2 bases, leaving 6 bases between them. This CDR3 comprises 13 residues. CDR3 residues: CATSDRRNYGYTF. CDR3 DNA sequence: TGTGCCACCAGTGATCGGCGGAACTATGGCTACACCTTC.

This clonotype was seen at least ten times. The gene calls are TRBV3-1 and TRBJ1-4; 10 nucleotides agree with TRBD1. V lost 3 bases and J lost 5; bases outside the gene matches: 3. Germline V gene data show CDR1 as LGHDT and CDR2 as YNNKEL (reference sequence). CDR3 length: 15 amino acids. CDR3 DNA sequence: TGTGCCAGCAGCCAGCCGGGACAGGGGAATGAAAAACTGTTTTTT. Protein sequence: CASSQPGQGNEKLFF.

This clonotype was counted at least ten times. The rearrangement joins TRBV20-1 to TRBJ2-7; D gene uncertain. V was trimmed by 0 bases and J by 5 bases, leaving 20 bases between them. CDR3 length: 16 residues. In germline, CDR1 is DFQATT, CDR2 SNEGSKA (reference sequence). The CDR3 DNA reads as TGCAGTGCTAGAGATCTCGCTAGTTCCCGGCGGAACGAGCAGTACTTC. Translation gives CSARDLASSRRNEQYF.